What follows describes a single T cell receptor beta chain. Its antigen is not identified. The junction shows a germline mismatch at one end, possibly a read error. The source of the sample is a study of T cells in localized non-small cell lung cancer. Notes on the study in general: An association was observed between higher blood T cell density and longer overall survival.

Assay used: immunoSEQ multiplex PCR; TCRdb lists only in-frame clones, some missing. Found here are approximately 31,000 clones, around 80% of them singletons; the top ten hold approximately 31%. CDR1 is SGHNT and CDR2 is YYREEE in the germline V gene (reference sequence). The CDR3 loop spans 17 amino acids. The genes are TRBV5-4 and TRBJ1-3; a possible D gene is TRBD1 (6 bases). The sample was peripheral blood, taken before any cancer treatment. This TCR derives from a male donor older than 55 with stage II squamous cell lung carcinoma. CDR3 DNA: TGTGCCAGCAGTTTGGGGTCCTCGGGGGCTACTGGAAACACCATATATTTT. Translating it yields CASSLGSSGATGNTIYF.